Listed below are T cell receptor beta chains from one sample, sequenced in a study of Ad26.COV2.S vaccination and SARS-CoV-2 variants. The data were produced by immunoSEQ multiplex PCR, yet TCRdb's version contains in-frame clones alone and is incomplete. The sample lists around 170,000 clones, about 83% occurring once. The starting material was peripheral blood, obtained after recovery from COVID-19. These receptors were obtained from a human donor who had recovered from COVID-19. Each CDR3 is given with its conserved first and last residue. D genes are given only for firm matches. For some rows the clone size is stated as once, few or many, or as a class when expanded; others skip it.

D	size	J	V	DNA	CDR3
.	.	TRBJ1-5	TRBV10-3	TGTGCCATCAGTGACGGGACGGCCAAGGAAAATCAGCCCCAGCATTTT	CAISDGTAKENQPQHF
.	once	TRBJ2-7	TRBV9	TGTGCCAGCAGCGTAGATTACTCAGGAGCCTACGAGCAGTACTTC	CASSVDYSGAYEQYF
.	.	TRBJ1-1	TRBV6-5	TGTGCCAGCATCAACGCGGGGGCTGGGACTGAAGCTTTCTTT	CASINAGAGTEAFF
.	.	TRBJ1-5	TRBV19	TGTGCCAGTAGTATGAGGGGCTCCAGCAATCAGCCCCAGCATTTT	CASSMRGSSNQPQHF
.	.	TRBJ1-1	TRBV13	TGTGCCAGCATCCAATGGGGAACTGAAGCTTTCTTT	CASIQWGTEAFF
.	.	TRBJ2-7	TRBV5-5	TGTGCCAGCAGCTCCGCGGGCTACGAGCAGTACTTC	CASSSAGYEQYF
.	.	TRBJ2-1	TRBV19	TGTGCCAGTAGTGCTCTAGGGGGCTCCTACAATGAGCAGTTCTTC	CASSALGGSYNEQFF
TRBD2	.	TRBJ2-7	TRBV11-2	TGTGCCAGCAGCACCCCCCCCTGGCGGGACTACTACGAGCAGTACTTC	CASSTPPWRDYYEQYF
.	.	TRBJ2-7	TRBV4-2	TGTGCCAGCAGCCCCGGGACTTTCTACGAGCAGTACTTC	CASSPGTFYEQYF
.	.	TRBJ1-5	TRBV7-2	TGTGCCAGCAGCTTGTCAGGGTTCAATCAGCCCCAGCATTTT	CASSLSGFNQPQHF
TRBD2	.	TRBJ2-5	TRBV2	TGTGCCAGCAAGCGGACTAGCGGGAGTTTACAAGAGACCCAGTACTTC	CASKRTSGSLQETQYF
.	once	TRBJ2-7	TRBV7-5	TGTGCCAGAACTCAGGGGGGGTACGAGCAGTACTTC	CARTQGGYEQYF
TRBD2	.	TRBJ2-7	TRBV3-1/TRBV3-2	TGTGCCAGCAGCCCGGGACTAGCGGGAGCCACGACCGTTCCATACGAGCAGTACTTC	CASSPGLAGATTVPYEQYF
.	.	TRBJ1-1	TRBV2	TGTGCCAGCAGTGAAGCGATAGGAGGTGAAGCTTTCTTT	CASSEAIGGEAFF
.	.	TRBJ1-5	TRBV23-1	TGCGCCAGCAGTCCGGCCGGTGGGGTTCGGCGTCAGCCCCAGCATTTT	CASSPAGGVRRQPQHF
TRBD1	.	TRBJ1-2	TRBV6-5	TGTGCCAGCAGTACCCGACAGGGCTATGGCTACACCTTC	CASSTRQGYGYTF
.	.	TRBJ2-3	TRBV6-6	TGTGCCAGCAGTTACAGGGCAGATACGCAGTATTTT	CASSYRADTQYF
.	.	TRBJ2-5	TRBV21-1	TGTGCCAGCAGCAAATCTCCACCGAGATCAAAAGAGACCCAGTACTTC	CASSKSPPRSKETQYF
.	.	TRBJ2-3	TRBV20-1	TGCAGTGCTAGTGCCCGAGCGACAGATACGCAGTATTTT	CSASARATDTQYF
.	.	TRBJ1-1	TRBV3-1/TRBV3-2	TGTGCCAGCAGCCCCGAGTGGAGCGGGTGGCTCACTGAAGCTTTCTTT	CASSPEWSGWLTEAFF
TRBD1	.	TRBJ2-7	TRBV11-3	TGTGCCAGCAGCAAACAGGGGCCAGAGCACGAGCAGTACTTC	CASSKQGPEHEQYF
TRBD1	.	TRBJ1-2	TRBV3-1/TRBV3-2	TGTGCCAGCAGCCAAGAAAAGGGACAGGTGTATGGCTACACCTTC	CASSQEKGQVYGYTF
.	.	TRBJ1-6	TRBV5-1	TGCGCCAGCAGCTTGGTCTATAATTCACCCCTCCACTTT	CASSLVYNSPLHF
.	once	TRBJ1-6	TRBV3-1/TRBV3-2	TGTGCCAGCAGCCAAGATCTCGACCCGAATTCACCCCTCCACTTT	CASSQDLDPNSPLHF
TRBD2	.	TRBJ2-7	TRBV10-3	TGTGCCATTGGGACTAGCGGGGTGGGCGACGAGCAGTACTTC	CAIGTSGVGDEQYF
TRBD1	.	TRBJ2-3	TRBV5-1	TGCGCCAGCAGCTGGGGACAGAGCACAGATACGCAGTATTTT	CASSWGQSTDTQYF
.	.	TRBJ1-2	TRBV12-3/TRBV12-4	TGTGCCAGCAGTAGTCAAGGGGACTATGGCTACACCTTC	CASSSQGDYGYTF
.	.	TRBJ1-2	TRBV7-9	TGTGCCAGCAGCTTAGGGAGGGATGAGAGGAGCTACACCTTC	CASSLGRDERSYTF
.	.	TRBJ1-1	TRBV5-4	TGTGCCAGCAGCTTGTTCGGGCAGGGTGGCGTAATGAACACTGAAGCTTTCTTT	CASSLFGQGGVMNTEAFF
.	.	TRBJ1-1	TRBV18	TGTGCCAGCTCCGGTCACAGGGACTCTGAAGCTTTCTTT	CASSGHRDSEAFF
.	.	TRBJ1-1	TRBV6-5	TGTGCCAGCAGCCATCAAGCGGGTGTGAACACTGAAGCTTTCTTT	CASSHQAGVNTEAFF
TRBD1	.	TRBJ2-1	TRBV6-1	TGTGCCAGCAGTGACCCCCTAGGGACAGGGACCTACAATGAGCAGTTCTTC	CASSDPLGTGTYNEQFF
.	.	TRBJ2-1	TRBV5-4	TGTGCCAGCAGCCCGAATAGTCGGTACAATGAGCAGTTCTTC	CASSPNSRYNEQFF